The present T cell receptor beta chain was sequenced within a study of blood T cells in healthy people across ages. Researchers collected roughly 10 milliliters of peripheral blood from every single donor. At least 7 million PBMCs were isolated per sample. Concerning this clonotype itself: No antigen is known for it.

With V trimmed by 1 base and J by 8 bases, 4 bases remained unmatched. CDR3 length equals 14 residues. Germline V gives CDR1 MNHNS, CDR2 SASEGT. Study results and caveats: The fall in TCR beta diversity per million T cells was roughly linear with age. Not knowing donor CMV status may have confounded expanded clonotype changes.

Combining a sample-barcoded 5' primer with a J-beta primer mix, a second PCR ran for 7 to 11 cycles. From the 5' RACE reads, TCRdb called clonotypes with MiXCR, one entry per CDR3 protein. The profile shows about 1.6 million distinct CDR3 sequences, around 35% of them singletons. The specimen was blood. The chain combines TRBV6-1 with TRBJ2-1; 8 bases are a match to TRBD2. This TCR derives from a woman in her twenties or thirties in good health. CDR3 protein: CASSEEPGGYEQFF. DNA for the CDR3: TGTGCCAGCAGTGAAGAACCGGGGGGGTATGAGCAGTTCTTC.